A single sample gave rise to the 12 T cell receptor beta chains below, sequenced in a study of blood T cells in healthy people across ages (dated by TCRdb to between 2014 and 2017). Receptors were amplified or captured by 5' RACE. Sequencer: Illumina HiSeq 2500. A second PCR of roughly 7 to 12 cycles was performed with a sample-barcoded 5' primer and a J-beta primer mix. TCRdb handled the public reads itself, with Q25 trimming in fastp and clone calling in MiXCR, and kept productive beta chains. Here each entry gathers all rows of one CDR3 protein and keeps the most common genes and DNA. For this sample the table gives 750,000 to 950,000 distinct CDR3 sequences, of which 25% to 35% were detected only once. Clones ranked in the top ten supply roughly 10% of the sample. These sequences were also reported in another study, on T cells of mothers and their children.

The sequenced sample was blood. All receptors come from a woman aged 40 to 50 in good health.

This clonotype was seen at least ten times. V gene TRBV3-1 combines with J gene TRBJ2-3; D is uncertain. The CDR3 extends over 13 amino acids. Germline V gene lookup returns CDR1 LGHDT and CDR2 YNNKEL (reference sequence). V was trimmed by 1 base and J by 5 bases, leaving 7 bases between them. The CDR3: CASSQVRLDTQYF. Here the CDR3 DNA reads TGTGCCAGCAGCCAAGTACGCCTAGATACGCAGTATTTT.

The CDR3 region has the DNA TGTGCCAGCATTGGGGTCACTGAAGCTTTCTTT. As protein: CASIGVTEAFF. This chain joins TRBV12-3 or TRBV12-4 and TRBJ1-1; D gene unclear. The CDR3 runs to 11 residues. V dropped 7 bases and J dropped 4 bases, with 7 bases sitting between them.

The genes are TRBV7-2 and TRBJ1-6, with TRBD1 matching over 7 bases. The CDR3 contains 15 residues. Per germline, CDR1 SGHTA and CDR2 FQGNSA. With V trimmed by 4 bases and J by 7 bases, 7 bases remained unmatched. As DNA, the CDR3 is TGTGCCAGCAGCTCTTCGACAGGGTACAATTCACCCCTCCACTTT. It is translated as CASSSSTGYNSPLHF.

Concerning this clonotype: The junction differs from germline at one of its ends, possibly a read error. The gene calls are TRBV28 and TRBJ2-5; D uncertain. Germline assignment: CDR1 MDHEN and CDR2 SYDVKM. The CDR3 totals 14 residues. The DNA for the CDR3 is TGTGCCTGCAGATCCACCGTTCGGCAAGAGACCCAGTACTTC. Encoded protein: CACRSTVRQETQYF.

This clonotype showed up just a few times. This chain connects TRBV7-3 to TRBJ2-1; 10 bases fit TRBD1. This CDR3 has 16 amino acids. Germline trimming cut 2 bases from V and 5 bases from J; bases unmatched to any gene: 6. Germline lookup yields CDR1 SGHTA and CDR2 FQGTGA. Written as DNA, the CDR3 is TGTGCCAGCAGCTTAGGGTTCGGGACAGGGGACAATGAGCAGTTCTTC. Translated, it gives CASSLGFGTGDNEQFF. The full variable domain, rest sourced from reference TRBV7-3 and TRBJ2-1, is GAGVSQTPSNKVTEKGKYVELRCDPISGHTALYWYRQSLGQGPEFLIYFQGTGAADDSGLPNDRFFAVRPEGSVSTLKIQRTERGDSAVYLCASSLGFGTGDNEQFFGPGTRLTVL.

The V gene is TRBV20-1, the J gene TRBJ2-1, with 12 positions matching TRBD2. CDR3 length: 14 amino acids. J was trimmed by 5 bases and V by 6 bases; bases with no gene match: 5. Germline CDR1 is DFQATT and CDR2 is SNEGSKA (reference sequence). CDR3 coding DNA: TGCAGTGCCGGCGGACTAGCGGGGAACAATGAGCAGTTCTTC. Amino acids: CSAGGLAGNNEQFF.

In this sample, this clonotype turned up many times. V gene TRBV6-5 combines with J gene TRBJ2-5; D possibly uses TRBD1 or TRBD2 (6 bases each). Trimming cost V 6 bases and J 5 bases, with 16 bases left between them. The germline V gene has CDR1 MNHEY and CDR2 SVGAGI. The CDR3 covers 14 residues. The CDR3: CASRPPGARETQYF. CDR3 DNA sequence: TGTGCCAGCAGACCCCCGGGGGCGAGGGAGACCCAGTACTTC.

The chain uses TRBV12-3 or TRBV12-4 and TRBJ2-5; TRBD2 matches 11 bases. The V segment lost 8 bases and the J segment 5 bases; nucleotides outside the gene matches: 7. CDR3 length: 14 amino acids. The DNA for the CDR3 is TGTGCCAGCGCCCTAGCGGGGGGTACGGAGACCCAGTACTTC. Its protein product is CASALAGGTETQYF.

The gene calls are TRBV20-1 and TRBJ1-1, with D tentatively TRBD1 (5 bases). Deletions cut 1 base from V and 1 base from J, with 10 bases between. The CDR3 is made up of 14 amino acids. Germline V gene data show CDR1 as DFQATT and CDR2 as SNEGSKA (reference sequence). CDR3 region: CSARAGGENTEAFF. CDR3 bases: TGCAGTGCTAGAGCGGGGGGGGAGAACACTGAAGCTTTCTTT.

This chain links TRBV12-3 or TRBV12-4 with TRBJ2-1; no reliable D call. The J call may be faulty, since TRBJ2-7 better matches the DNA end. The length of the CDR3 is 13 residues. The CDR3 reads CASTPRVVNEQYF. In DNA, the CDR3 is TGTGCCAGCACCCCTAGAGTGGTAAATGAGCAGTACTTC.

As DNA, the CDR3 is TGTGCCAGCAGCGCCTATCCCACCGGGGAGCTGTTTTTT. Translating gives CASSAYPTGELFF. The rearrangement uses TRBV9 and TRBJ2-2; D is unresolved. Per germline, CDR1 SGDLS and CDR2 YYNGEE. Trimming cost V 3 bases and J 4 bases, with 7 bases left between them. The CDR3 covers 13 residues. Combining the CDR3 with reference TRBV9 and TRBJ2-2 gives the whole variable domain DSGVTQTPKHLITATGQRVTLRCSPRSGDLSVYWYQQSLDQGLQFLIQYYNGEERAKGNILERFSAQQFPDLHSELNLSSLELGDSALYFCASSAYPTGELFFGEGSRLTVL.

The CDR3 bases are TGTGCCAGCAGGTACGGAGGGATGAACACTGAAGCTTTCTTT. Translation gives CASRYGGMNTEAFF. The genes are TRBV6-6 and TRBJ1-1; D not certain. The length of the CDR3 is 14 residues. Trimming shortened V by 6 bases and J by 0 bases, and 11 bases separated the two germline ends. Germline lookup yields CDR1 MNHNY and CDR2 SVGAGI (reference sequence).